The entry that follows covers one T cell receptor (beta chain) sequence. This clonotype was seen many times. No cognate antigen has been identified for it. It has no much larger one-base neighbor in the sample; base qualities were not kept. The germline V and J ends show losses of 5 bases and 7 bases respectively, and no gene match explains 9 bases of the junction. Via the germline V gene (reference sequence), CDR1 is LNHDA and CDR2 SQIVND. The CDR3 has 14 amino acids, counting the end cysteine and phenylalanine. The kept DNA is CDR3 alone, 42 bases in frame from the first base. The data originate from a study of Graves' ophthalmopathy and Graves' hyperthyroidism listed by TCRdb under 2018. Background for the entire study: Peripheral blood was collected at initial diagnosis, prior to any treatment. To explore V-J signatures that separate ophthalmopathy from hyperthyroidism, a discovery set of 95 to 100 patients was enrolled, consisting of 43 with ophthalmopathy and 57 with stable hyperthyroidism. TCR beta repertoire signatures were used to distinguish Graves' ophthalmopathy from Graves' hyperthyroidism and to predict progression to ophthalmopathy. In total, 135 blood samples were TCR-sequenced: approximately 42 ophthalmopathy, approximately 75 hyperthyroidism and some 17 hyperthyroidism-to-ophthalmopathy patients. In over 5 hyperthyroidism patients, the T-cell repertoire of thyroid tissue was compared with the T-cell repertoire of blood. The roughly 91 discovery patients were randomly split 7:3 into training and test sets. The independent validation cohort included 18 to 20 hyperthyroidism patients plus 17 patients who later progressed from hyperthyroidism to ophthalmopathy. Once sampling was done, hyperthyroidism patients were given methimazole at a starting dose of 30 mg daily, while ophthalmopathy patients were given high-dose intravenous methylprednisolone.

The investigation overall reported the following: In cross-validation, the 13-signature model distinguished ophthalmopathy from stable hyperthyroidism with 87.88% sensitivity and roughly 81% specificity, while in the test set the corresponding values were about 80% and 75%. No statistical method was used to set the sample size in advance, and the investigators knew which group each participant was assigned to. Most expanded thyroid clonotypes with frequency above 0.001 were also detected in blood, suggesting blood repertoires may reflect the thyroid immune response. In validation, the model predicted ophthalmopathy progression with about 71% sensitivity and roughly 78% specificity; 12 predicted patients were CT-confirmed with GO in a median of approximately 6.5 months.

The ophthalmopathy patients had moderately to severely active disease, with a Clinical Activity Score of 3 or higher, a NOSPECS grade of 4 or higher, and a disease duration of less than 3 months. Anyone with other autoimmune diseases, uncontrolled infections, pregnancy or lactation was excluded from the study. Clinical symptoms, serum thyroxine, TRAb, thyroid ultrasound and orbital computed tomography were used for diagnosis. PBMCs were isolated from more than 9 ml of fresh peripheral blood by Ficoll-Paque density gradient centrifugation. Trizol reagent was used to extract the total RNA, and its quality was then checked on an Agilent 2100 Bioanalyzer. For repertoire sequencing, the TCR beta CDR3 regions were amplified from RNA transcripts. HTBI primers and the Qiagen OneStep RT-PCR kit were used in a first-round RT-PCR, which was followed by a second-round multiplex PCR, size selection and purification. The libraries underwent paired-end sequencing with 100 bp reads on an Illumina HiSeq2000. The paper's data handling went like this. SOAPnuke was used for read processing, and reads with adapters, uncalled bases, a mean Phred below 15, or no exact constant-primer or identifier match were discarded. COPE v1.2.5 was used to merge high-quality paired reads. Each unique nucleotide sequence was treated as a clonotype, and MiTCR v1.1 was used to align the clonotypes to the IMGT TRB V, D and J references. Only V-J combinations with frequency above 0.0001 were analysed, covering 99% to 99.2% of repertoires. A TCR clonal expansion and chaos score per V-J combination was defined as the ratio of F50 clonal expansion to chaos observed in the TCRdist matrix. Welch's t-statistics and random forest were used to narrow the features down to about a dozen V-J combinations, which were then fed into a naive Bayes classifier. The Morisita-Horn index was used to measure how similar the thyroid and blood repertoires were. TCRdb reprocessed the public reads (quality trimming at Q25 with fastp, clone calling with MiXCR) and kept in-frame beta chains. All rows with the same CDR3 protein become a single entry with the most common DNA and genes. Clone size and V and J calls follow TCRdb, not the original study. The sample records over 450,000 distinct CDR3 sequences, over 13% of which are singletons. Over 7.5% of the sample is held by the ten biggest clonotypes.

The chain employs TRBV19 and TRBJ1-2, with 8 central nucleotides matching TRBD1. The TCR comes from a woman aged 25 to 45 with Graves' ophthalmopathy. Donor details come from another sample of the same person, matched by shared clones. Specimen: blood. The CDR3 has the sequence CASSGDRGVPGYTF. The nucleotide sequence is TGTGCCAGTAGTGGAGACAGGGGTGTGCCTGGCTACACCTTC.